The T cell receptor beta chain described here comes from a study of blood T cell repertoires in COVID-19. The repertoire was sequenced with immunoSEQ multiplex PCR; TCRdb's copy has only in-frame clones and lacks some. The data show under 350,000 clones, over 85% seen once. The V gene's germline CDR1 is LGHNA and CDR2 YSLEER. V lost 2 bases to trimming and J lost 1 base, with 10 bases between them. The CDR3 is made up of 15 amino acids. Sequencing used PBMCs or T cells enriched from blood (not recorded which). The rearrangement uses TRBV4-3 and TRBJ2-3; tentatively, D is TRBD2 (5 bases). The origin of this receptor is a man between 60 and 75 years old who had recovered from COVID-19. The CDR3 is CASSQLSGGTDTQYF. The CDR3 coding sequence is TGCGCCAGCAGCCAATTAAGCGGCGGCACAGATACGCAGTATTTT.